This is a list of T cell receptor beta chains from one sample in a study of T cells in Graves' hyperthyroidism and ophthalmopathy. TCRdb independently ran MiXCR on the multiplex PCR reads; one entry per CDR3 protein. The sample lists hundreds of thousands of distinct CDR3 sequences; roughly 14% were seen once. What was sequenced was blood. These receptor sequences come from a young man with Graves' ophthalmopathy. CDR3s include the opening cysteine and the closing phenylalanine or tryptophan. The D gene is left open where the match is weak. A row's size may be missing; if present it is once, few, many or a size class.

clone_size,j_call,v_call,d_call,cdr3_nt,cdr3_aa
many,TRBJ2-5,TRBV3-1,NA,TGTGCCAGCAGCCAAGATAAGCAGCGCGAGTACCAAGAGACCCAGTACTTC,CASSQDKQREYQETQYF
many,TRBJ2-7,TRBV5-1,NA,TGCGCCAGCAGCTTTCCAGGGTACGAGCAGTACTTC,CASSFPGYEQYF
NA,TRBJ1-2,TRBV12-5,TRBD1,TGTGCTAGTGGTACATGGGACAGCCACTATGGCTACACCTTC,CASGTWDSHYGYTF
NA,TRBJ2-7,TRBV6-1,NA,TGTGCCAGCAGTGAACTCCTGGACTCATCCTACGAGCAGTACTTC,CASSELLDSSYEQYF
many,TRBJ2-5,TRBV7-2,NA,TGTGCCAGCAGCCGTACCCCGGTGTTAGAGACCCAGTACTTC,CASSRTPVLETQYF
NA,TRBJ1-2,TRBV5-1,NA,TGCGCCAGCAGCTTTAGTAAACAGCCGAACTATGGCTACACCTTC,CASSFSKQPNYGYTF
many,TRBJ2-5,TRBV6-2/TRBV6-3,TRBD2,TGTGCCAGCAATGTAGCGGGGGGGGTGGAGACCCAGTACTTC,CASNVAGGVETQYF
many,TRBJ2-5,TRBV3-1,NA,TGTGCCAGCAGCCAGGGACCCTCGGGAGAGACCCAGTACTTC,CASSQGPSGETQYF
NA,TRBJ1-2,TRBV29-1,NA,TGCAGCGTTGACGAGAACCCGTTAACGGGTAACTATGGCTACACCTTC,CSVDENPLTGNYGYTF
few,TRBJ1-5,TRBV24-1,NA,TGTGCCACCAGTGATTTTACAGAGAGCAATCAGCCCCAGCATTTT,CATSDFTESNQPQHF
NA,TRBJ2-1,TRBV5-1,NA,TGCGCCAGCAGCTTGGCAGGGCCGAGGGCCAATGAGCAGTTCTTC,CASSLAGPRANEQFF
few,TRBJ2-2,TRBV6-1,TRBD1,TGTGCCAGCGCCTGGGACAGGGCGACCACCGGGGAGCTGTTTTTT,CASAWDRATTGELFF
many,TRBJ1-1,TRBV6-1,NA,TGTGCCAGCACCCTAATCACGGGGATCAGCACTGAAGCTTTCTTT,CASTLITGISTEAFF
many,TRBJ2-1,TRBV18,NA,TGTGCCAGCTCGACCCCGGGACATAATGAGCAGTTCTTC,CASSTPGHNEQFF
many,TRBJ2-7,TRBV29-1,NA,TGCAGCGTTGGCGAGGGTGGGGTCCCCTCCTACGAGCAGTACTTC,CSVGEGGVPSYEQYF
NA,TRBJ2-1,TRBV6-1,NA,TGTGCCAGTGGGACCGGTGAGCAGTTCTTC,CASGTGEQFF
many,TRBJ1-1,TRBV11-2,NA,TGTGCCAGCAGCTTAGGTTCGGGCTTGTCTTTGAGAACGAACACTGAAGCTTTCTTT,CASSLGSGLSLRTNTEAFF
NA,TRBJ2-5,TRBV5-1,TRBD2,TGCGCCAGCAGCTCCGGGACTAGCGGGAGTGTCGGAGAGACCCAGTACTTC,CASSSGTSGSVGETQYF
many,TRBJ2-7,TRBV28,TRBD1,TGTGCCAGCCTTCGGGACAGGCAGATAGACGAGCAGTACTTC,CASLRDRQIDEQYF
many,TRBJ2-7,TRBV7-9,NA,TGTGCCAGCAGCTTAGAAGGGACGGCCACTTTGCAGTACTTC,CASSLEGTATLQYF
many,TRBJ1-2,TRBV20-1,NA,TGCAGTGCCACGACGCAGGGGGGCTACACCTTC,CSATTQGGYTF
many,TRBJ2-3,TRBV3-1,TRBD2,TGTGCCAGCAGCCTGACTAGCGGGGGGGCCGGGGATACGCAGTATTTT,CASSLTSGGAGDTQYF
many,TRBJ2-2,TRBV29-1,TRBD2,TGCAGCGTTGTTCGGACTAGGAACACCGGGGAGCTGTTTTTT,CSVVRTRNTGELFF
NA,TRBJ2-3,TRBV30,TRBD2,TGTGCCTGGAGTACCCCATTGCGGGGGTTAGATACGCAGTATTTT,CAWSTPLRGLDTQYF
many,TRBJ1-1,TRBV13,TRBD1,TGTGCCAGCAGCTGGGGACAGCCGTACACTGAAGCTTTCTTT,CASSWGQPYTEAFF
many,TRBJ1-1,TRBV5-6,NA,TGTGCCAGCAGCGCATACCCAATCAACACTGAAGCTTTCTTT,CASSAYPINTEAFF
few,TRBJ1-6,TRBV6-1,NA,TGTGCCAGCACGGTTTTGGATCATTATAATTCACCCCTCCACTTT,CASTVLDHYNSPLHF
few,TRBJ2-3,TRBV30,NA,TGTGCCTGGAGTGTAGGGGGACGGGGTTCTGACACAGATACGCAGTATTTT,CAWSVGGRGSDTDTQYF
many,TRBJ1-2,TRBV18,NA,TGTGCCAGCTCACCACCCTTAGGGGGTGGCTACACCTTC,CASSPPLGGGYTF
NA,TRBJ1-1,TRBV20-1,NA,TGCAGTGAAGTGGGGCAGGGGAACACTGAAGCTTTCTTT,CSEVGQGNTEAFF
few,TRBJ1-1,TRBV4-1,TRBD1,TGCGCCAGCAGCCCAAACGGACAGGGCGCGGGCACTGAAGCTTTCTTT,CASSPNGQGAGTEAFF
few,TRBJ1-1,TRBV29-1,NA,TGCAGCGTTGGGAACACTGAAGCTTTCTTT,CSVGNTEAFF
many,TRBJ2-7,TRBV5-1,NA,TGCGCCAGCAGCTGGGATGCAGACTCCTACGAGCAGTACTTC,CASSWDADSYEQYF
NA,TRBJ1-4,TRBV7-9,TRBD1,TGTGCCAGCAGCACGTCCGGGACAGAGAGAGAAAAACTGTTTTTT,CASSTSGTEREKLFF
many,TRBJ1-1,TRBV5-5,NA,TGTGCCAGCATCCTAGGGGTGTATCAGAACACTGAAGCTTTCTTT,CASILGVYQNTEAFF
many,TRBJ1-6,TRBV11-2,NA,TGTGCCAGCAGCTCGTGGGAGATAGACTCCTATAATTCACCCCTCCACTTT,CASSSWEIDSYNSPLHF
many,TRBJ1-5,TRBV2,TRBD1,TGTGCCAACCCCTTTAAACGGAGTGGGACAGGGGTTAATCAGCCCCAGCATTTT,CANPFKRSGTGVNQPQHF
many,TRBJ2-1,TRBV7-3,TRBD2,TGTGCCAGCAGCTCCGGCCGACTAGCTGGTGAGCAGTTCTTC,CASSSGRLAGEQFF
NA,TRBJ2-7,TRBV7-2,NA,TGTGCCAGCAGCTTAGGTGGAGGGATTAGCTACGAGCAGTACTTC,CASSLGGGISYEQYF
NA,TRBJ1-6,TRBV5-6,NA,TGTGCCAGCAGCTATGGACCGGGGATTTCACCCCTCCACTTT,CASSYGPGISPLHF
many,TRBJ2-7,TRBV6-1,NA,TGTGCCAGCAGACCAGGGCCTCCAGGGGAGCAGTACTTC,CASRPGPPGEQYF
many,TRBJ1-3,TRBV10-3,TRBD1,TGTGCCATCAGCACGGGACAGGGATCTGGAAACACCATATATTTT,CAISTGQGSGNTIYF
many,TRBJ2-3,TRBV7-2,NA,TGTGCCAGCAGCTCACGGGCCTCAGATACGCAGTATTTT,CASSSRASDTQYF
NA,TRBJ1-4,TRBV25-1,TRBD1,TGTGCCAGCAGTCCCCGGACAGGGGATGAAAAACTGTTTTTT,CASSPRTGDEKLFF
many,TRBJ1-1,TRBV7-3,TRBD1,TGTGCCAGCAGCTTCATCCGGGACAGGGGGCTAATGAACACTGAAGCTTTCTTT,CASSFIRDRGLMNTEAFF
many,TRBJ2-1,TRBV7-9,TRBD1,TGTGCCAGCAGCTTTGGGACAGGGGCGGACACGGAGCAGTTCTTC,CASSFGTGADTEQFF
many,TRBJ1-2,TRBV12-3/TRBV12-4,TRBD1,TGTGCCAGCACCCAAGCACAGGGGATGCGCTACACCTTC,CASTQAQGMRYTF
many,TRBJ2-2,TRBV15,NA,TGTGCCACCAGCAGAGATCGGGAGACCGGGGAGCTGTTTTTT,CATSRDRETGELFF
NA,TRBJ2-7,TRBV29-1,TRBD2,TGCAGCGTACTAGGACTAGCGGGAGGTACTTCCTACGAGCAGTACTTC,CSVLGLAGGTSYEQYF
NA,TRBJ2-1,TRBV19,NA,TGTGCCAGTAGTATAGGGAGGGGTGAGCAGTTCTTC,CASSIGRGEQFF
many,TRBJ2-7,TRBV11-2,TRBD1,TGTGCCAGCAGCTTAGGTGCAGGGGGCTTTTACGAGCAGTACTTC,CASSLGAGGFYEQYF
NA,TRBJ2-4,TRBV28,NA,TGTGCCAGCAGTTTATCAGCGGCCCCCCTAGCCAAAAACATTCAGTACTTC,CASSLSAAPLAKNIQYF
few,TRBJ1-2,TRBV19,NA,TGTGCCAGTAGTCCGTGGGGAGCTAACTATGGCTACACCTTC,CASSPWGANYGYTF
many,TRBJ2-7,TRBV24-1,NA,TGTGCCACCAGTGACCCGTTATCCTACGAGCAGTACTTC,CATSDPLSYEQYF